These 32 T cell receptor beta chains share one sample of origin, sequenced in a study of shared clonotypes between healthy human individuals. Assay: immunoSEQ multiplex PCR; the TCRdb copy retains only in-frame clones and omits some. This sample has about 1.5 million clones, with roughly 96% found just once. Sequencing used naive CD4+ T cells sorted from blood. Subset noted: CD45RA+ positively selected. The receptors stem from a man younger than 40 in good health.

The chain uses TRBV6-1 and TRBJ2-7; the D gene could be TRBD1 or TRBD2 (6 bases each). The length of the CDR3 is 15 residues. V lost 5 bases, J lost 2 bases, and 16 bases lay in between. Germline CDR1 is MNHNS and CDR2 is SASEGT. In nucleotides, the CDR3 is TGTGCCAGCAGTAATTCCGAGGGGGGCACCTACGAGCAGTACTTC. Translation gives CASSNSEGGTYEQYF.

This chain connects TRBV27 to TRBJ1-5, with D unclear. V dropped 5 bases and J dropped 2 bases, with 22 bases sitting between them. The germline V gene encodes CDR1 MNHEY and CDR2 SMNVEV (reference sequence). This CDR3 spans 18 amino acids. The CDR3 DNA is TGTGCCAGCAGTCAAAACAAGGGTGGGGTTTTCGGCAATCAGCCCCAGCATTTT. Translation gives CASSQNKGGVFGNQPQHF.

This chain connects TRBV7-2 to TRBJ2-2, with a tentative D call TRBD2 (6 bases). The CDR3 has 15 residues. Trimming stripped 4 bases from V and 1 base from J, with 10 bases between. CDR1 and CDR2 from the germline V gene are SGHTA and FQGNSA. The CDR3 DNA reads TGTGCCAGCAGCTATCGCGGGGTGAACACCGGGGAGCTGTTTTTT. It codes for CASSYRGVNTGELFF.

In DNA, the CDR3 is TGCGCCAGCAGCCAAGAAGGGCGGGGCGCCAATGAGCAGTTCTTC. Protein: CASSQEGRGANEQFF. The V gene is TRBV4-1, the J gene TRBJ2-1; a possible D gene is TRBD2 (6 bases). The CDR3 has 15 residues. The germline V and J ends were trimmed by 0 bases and 6 bases, with 12 bases remaining between them. CDR1 MGHRA and CDR2 YSYEKL come from the germline V gene.

CDR3 DNA: TGTGCCAGCAGCTTAGTAGGGTTGAACACCGGGGAGCTGTTTTTT. Its translation is CASSLVGLNTGELFF. The rearrangement joins TRBV7-8 to TRBJ2-2; D is undetermined. The V gene's germline CDR1 is SGHVS and CDR2 FQNEAQ. The CDR3 contains 15 residues. V dropped 1 base and J dropped 1 base, with 7 bases sitting between them.

The chain links TRBV28 to TRBJ2-5, with TRBD1 matching over 10 bases. The CDR3 extends over 13 amino acids. With 9 bases clipped from V and 5 bases from J, the junction kept 6 bases outside the gene matches. Germline V gene data show CDR1 as MDHEN and CDR2 as SYDVKM. The DNA for the CDR3 is TGTGCCAGTACGGACAGGGGGAGGGAGACCCAGTACTTC. Translating gives CASTDRGRETQYF.

The chain combines TRBV5-1 with TRBJ2-7; 7 bases match TRBD1. Germline CDR1 and CDR2: SGHRS and YFSETQ. The CDR3 consists of 13 residues. With 0 bases clipped from V and 9 bases from J, the junction kept 6 bases outside the gene matches. The CDR3 protein is CASSLADRDGQYF. The CDR3 bases are TGCGCCAGCAGCTTGGCAGACAGGGACGGGCAGTACTTC.

The chain combines TRBV4-3 with TRBJ2-5; 10 positions match TRBD2. J gave up 3 bases and V 0 bases, and 1 base lay outside the gene matches. The CDR3 is 15 residues long. CDR1 LGHNA and CDR2 YSLEER come from the germline V gene. CDR3 sequence reads: CASSQDGLAEETQYF. In nucleotides, the CDR3 is TGCGCCAGCAGCCAAGATGGACTAGCGGAAGAGACCCAGTACTTC.

Note on this clone: The identical CDR3 is also encoded by other nucleotide sequences in the sample. The CDR3 loop is CASSRDTSYEQYF. CDR3 in DNA: TGTGCCAGCTCCCGGGACACAAGCTACGAGCAGTACTTC. The J gene is TRBJ2-7, the V gene TRBV18; D might be TRBD1 (6 bases). Germline V gene data show CDR1 as KGHSH and CDR2 as LQKENI. The CDR3 has 13 amino acids. Trimming stripped 6 bases from V and 3 bases from J, with 12 bases between.

The chain uses TRBV14 and TRBJ2-7; possibly TRBD2 for D (6 bases). The CDR3 length is 15 residues. Trimming stripped 6 bases from V and 0 bases from J, with 15 bases between. The germline V gene has CDR1 SGHDN and CDR2 FVKESK. CDR3 sequence reads: CASSRTSLYSYEQYF. The CDR3 DNA follows: TGTGCCAGCAGTCGTACTAGCTTATACTCCTACGAGCAGTACTTC.

The chain combines TRBV10-1 with TRBJ2-7; the D is unclear. CDR1 WNHNN and CDR2 SYGVQD come from the germline V gene (reference sequence). The length of the CDR3 is 14 residues. Trimming removed 3 bases at V and 2 bases at J, with 11 bases between. CDR3 nucleotides: TGCGCCAGCAGTGATCCAGGTCTGCCCTACGAGCAGTACTTC. It specifies CASSDPGLPYEQYF.

This chain connects TRBV5-1 to TRBJ2-6, with a possible D match to TRBD2 (5 bases). This CDR3 contains 16 residues. The V and J ends lost 3 bases and 0 bases respectively, with 10 bases between them. Per germline, CDR1 SGHRS and CDR2 YFSETQ. The CDR3 is CASSSSGGSGANVLTF. The CDR3 DNA reads TGCGCCAGCAGCTCCAGCGGTGGCTCTGGGGCCAACGTCCTGACTTTC.

The chain is built from TRBV5-6 and TRBJ1-1, with TRBD1 identical over 7 bases. Germline values: CDR1 SGHDT, CDR2 YYEEEE. V was clipped by 1 base and J by 0 bases; unmatched bases: 9. CDR3 length: 17 residues. CDR3 in DNA: TGTGCCAGCAGCTTGCCGTTCACAGGGGTAATGAACACTGAAGCTTTCTTT. It is translated as CASSLPFTGVMNTEAFF.

The chain couples TRBV6-6 to TRBJ2-7; D gene unclear. Germline CDR1 is MNHNY and CDR2 is SVGAGI (reference sequence). This CDR3 has 11 amino acids. Trimming removed 8 bases at V and 5 bases at J, with 10 bases between. The CDR3 loop reads CASGEKNEQYF. The DNA of the CDR3 is TGTGCCAGCGGCGAGAAGAACGAGCAGTACTTC.

This rearrangement joins TRBV15 to TRBJ1-4; 7 bases fit TRBD1. The J segment lost 5 bases and the V segment lost 4 bases, leaving 7 bases of the junction unmatched. The length of the CDR3 is 15 residues. The V gene's germline CDR1 is LNHNV and CDR2 YYDKDF (reference sequence). In nucleotides, the CDR3 is TGTGCCACCAGCATCTGGGGGGACAGAAATGAAAAACTGTTTTTT. Residues: CATSIWGDRNEKLFF.

The CDR3 DNA reads TGTGCCAGCAGTTGGACGGAGGGCAATCAGCCCCAGCATTTT. Protein sequence: CASSWTEGNQPQHF. V is TRBV2 and J is TRBJ1-5; no firm D call. Deletions cut 5 bases from V and 2 bases from J, with 10 bases between. Germline V gene sequence: CDR1 SNHLY, CDR2 FYNNEI. This CDR3 contains 14 residues.

This chain links TRBV15 with TRBJ2-1; D not certain. The length of the CDR3 is 14 residues. Germline-derived CDR1 and CDR2 are LNHNV and YYDKDF (reference sequence). V was trimmed by 4 bases and J by 4 bases, leaving 11 bases between them. The CDR3 reads CATSNTWGYNEQFF. The DNA for the CDR3 is TGTGCCACCAGCAATACGTGGGGTTACAATGAGCAGTTCTTC.

This rearrangement joins TRBV4-3 to TRBJ2-7; 7 nucleotides align to TRBD1. J lost 2 bases, V lost 2 bases, and 6 bases had no gene match. Looked up from germline, CDR1 is LGHNA and CDR2 is YSLEER. The CDR3 loop spans 15 amino acids. In DNA form, the CDR3 reads TGCGCCAGCAGCCAAACAACAGGGGTGACCTACGAGCAGTACTTC. Translating it yields CASSQTTGVTYEQYF.

This chain links TRBV6-5 with TRBJ2-3; TRBD1 is a possible D gene (6 bases). Germline CDR1 MNHEY, CDR2 SVGAGI. Trimming stripped 7 bases from V and 8 bases from J, with 10 bases between. This CDR3 comprises 11 residues. CDR3 bases: TGTGCCAGCATCCAGGGGACTACGCAGTATTTT. As protein: CASIQGTTQYF.

V gene TRBV12-5 combines with J gene TRBJ2-5; D is uncertain. V lost 3 bases, J lost 3 bases, and 8 bases lay in between. In germline, CDR1 is LGHNT, CDR2 FRNRAP. This CDR3 region has 13 residues. The CDR3 DNA is TGTGCTAGTGGTTTTGGACGGGAAGAGACCCAGTACTTC. The encoded protein is CASGFGREETQYF.

The chain's CDR3 is CASSIGDNNEKLFF. The CDR3 DNA reads TGTGCCAGTAGTATTGGCGATAATAATGAAAAACTGTTTTTT. The chain employs TRBV19 and TRBJ1-4; no clear D gene. The CDR3 has 14 residues. Trimming removed 3 bases at V and 4 bases at J, with 9 bases between. Looked up from germline, CDR1 is LNHDA and CDR2 is SQIVND (reference sequence).

This sequence joins TRBV28 and TRBJ2-7; 12 bases agree with TRBD2. The junction had 10 bases not matched to a gene; V was cut back by 6 bases and J by 7 bases. Germline V gene lookup returns CDR1 MDHEN and CDR2 SYDVKM. The CDR3 has 15 residues. The CDR3 sequence is CASRGRLAGVLEQYF. CDR3 nucleotides: TGTGCCAGCAGGGGGAGACTAGCGGGAGTACTGGAGCAGTACTTC.

The chain links TRBV19 to TRBJ1-2, with 7 bases matching TRBD1. Losses at the gene ends were 6 bases for V and 4 bases for J; bases not matched to a gene: 8. The CDR3 loop spans 14 amino acids. Germline lookup yields CDR1 LNHDA and CDR2 SQIVND (reference sequence). The CDR3 sequence: CASSKTGISYGYTF. For the CDR3, the DNA is TGTGCCAGTAGCAAGACAGGGATTAGCTATGGCTACACCTTC.

This chain uses TRBV5-4 with TRBJ2-5; D is ambiguous. The ends were cut back, 1 base at V and 2 bases at J, with 15 bases in the middle. The CDR3 is 16 amino acids. The germline CDR1 and CDR2 sequences are SGHNT and YYREEE (reference sequence). The CDR3 loop is CASSLLPRKKQETQYF. The CDR3 nucleotides are TGTGCCAGCAGCTTGCTTCCTCGGAAGAAACAAGAGACCCAGTACTTC.

This clone is a singleton in its sample. The chain joins TRBV28 to TRBJ2-5, with TRBD1 identical over 7 bases. The CDR3 runs to 13 residues. J lost 3 bases, V lost 11 bases, and 9 bases had no gene match. The germline CDR1 and CDR2 sequences are MDHEN and SYDVKM. As DNA, the CDR3 is TGTGCCTCCCAGGACAGGTGGGAAGAGACCCAGTACTTC. Its protein is CASQDRWEETQYF.

The chain carries TRBV11-3 and TRBJ2-1; 14 positions agree with TRBD2. V gave up 5 bases and J gave up 9 bases; unmatched junction bases: 6. CDR1 is SGHNT, CDR2 YENEEA, per germline. The CDR3 consists of 15 residues. The CDR3 DNA sequence: TGTGCCAGCAGCCAGGGACTAGCGGGAGTTGGTGAGCAGTTCTTC. It yields the protein CASSQGLAGVGEQFF.

This chain links TRBV10-1 with TRBJ2-4; no clear D gene. The germline V gene has CDR1 WNHNN and CDR2 SYGVQD (reference sequence). Trimming removed 2 bases from V and 0 bases from J, with 11 bases in between. The CDR3 is 16 residues long. The DNA of the CDR3 is TGCGCCAGCAGTGAGGAAATTGGCCTAGCCAAAAACATTCAGTACTTC. Translated, it gives CASSEEIGLAKNIQYF.

This chain joins TRBV19 and TRBJ1-4; 7 bases match TRBD1. The CDR3 has 15 amino acids. Trimming took 5 bases from V and 8 from J; bases not matched to a gene: 11. CDR1 and CDR2 (germline): LNHDA, SQIVND (reference sequence). CDR3 bases: TGTGCCAGTAGTCCTCACAGGGGAAGTGGCGAAAAACTGTTTTTT. It is translated as CASSPHRGSGEKLFF.

The chain couples TRBV15 to TRBJ2-7, with TRBD2 identical over 7 bases. J gave up 6 bases and V 1 base, and 15 bases lay outside the gene matches. Germline lookup yields CDR1 LNHNV and CDR2 YYDKDF (reference sequence). This CDR3 is built from 17 residues. The CDR3 DNA follows: TGTGCCACCAGCAGAGCAGGCCTAGCGGTGATAAACTTCGAGCAGTACTTC. Its translation is CATSRAGLAVINFEQYF.

The V call is TRBV7-3, the J call TRBJ2-1, with TRBD2 identical over 9 bases. Germline lookup yields CDR1 SGHTA and CDR2 FQGTGA. After removal of 1 base from V and 9 bases from J, the junction contained 10 bases not matched to a gene. The CDR3 sequence is 16 residues long. CDR3 DNA: TGTGCCAGCAGCTTAATTGGAGCGGGAGGTAGATTTGAGCAGTTCTTC. This translates into CASSLIGAGGRFEQFF.

This clone was counted once. The genes are TRBV27 and TRBJ2-7, with D perhaps matching TRBD1 (5 bases). The germline V and J ends were trimmed by 0 bases and 5 bases, with 11 bases remaining between them. The CDR3 runs to 14 residues. From germline, CDR1 is MNHEY and CDR2 SMNVEV (reference sequence). The CDR3 is CASSLSVAGNEQYF. The CDR3, as DNA: TGTGCCAGCAGTTTATCGGTGGCAGGGAACGAGCAGTACTTC.

V gene TRBV28 combines with J gene TRBJ2-7; D call uncertain. Germline V gives CDR1 MDHEN, CDR2 SYDVKM. The CDR3 has 20 amino acids. V shed 3 bases and J shed 0 bases, with 27 bases lying between them. The chain's CDR3 is CASSFWPPHEPGSRSYEQYF. CDR3 coding DNA: TGTGCCAGCAGTTTCTGGCCCCCACATGAGCCCGGTTCCCGCTCCTACGAGCAGTACTTC. Complete variable domain (other parts from reference TRBV28 and TRBJ2-7): DVKVTQSSRYLVKRTGEKVFLECVQDMDHENMFWYRQDPGLGLRLIYFSYDVKMKEKGDIPEGYSVSREKKERFSLILESASTNQTSMYLCASSFWPPHEPGSRSYEQYFGPGTRLTVT.